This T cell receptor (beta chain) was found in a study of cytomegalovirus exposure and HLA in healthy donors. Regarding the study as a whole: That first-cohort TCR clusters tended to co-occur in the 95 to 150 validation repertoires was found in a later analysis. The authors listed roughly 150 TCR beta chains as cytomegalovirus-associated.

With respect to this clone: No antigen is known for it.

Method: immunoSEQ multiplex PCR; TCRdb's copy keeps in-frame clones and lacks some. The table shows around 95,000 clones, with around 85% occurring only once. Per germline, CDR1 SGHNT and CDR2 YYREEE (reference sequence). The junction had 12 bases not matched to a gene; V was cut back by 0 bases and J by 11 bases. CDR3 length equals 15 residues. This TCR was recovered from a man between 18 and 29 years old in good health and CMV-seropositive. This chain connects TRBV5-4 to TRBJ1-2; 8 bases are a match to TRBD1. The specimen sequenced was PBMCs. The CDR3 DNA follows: TGTGCCAGCAGCTTGGAGCCAGGGGGCTACGAAATTTACACCTTC. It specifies CASSLEPGGYEIYTF.